Below, 27 T cell receptor beta chains from the same sample are listed, as sequenced in a study of blood T cell repertoires in COVID-19. Libraries were prepared by immunoSEQ multiplex PCR; TCRdb keeps only in-frame clonotypes and omits some of them. The profile shows roughly 150,000 clones, 80% to 90% of them singletons. The sequencing sample was made of peripheral blood. All receptors derive from a woman between 70 and 85 years old with acute or convalescent COVID-19.

The V gene is TRBV5-1, the J gene TRBJ2-3; no clear D. The CDR3 spans 14 residues. Trimming cost V 4 bases and J 1 base, with 10 bases left between them. Germline assignment: CDR1 SGHRS and CDR2 YFSETQ. The CDR3 here is CASSPVPGTDTQYF. CDR3 DNA: TGCGCCAGCAGCCCTGTTCCCGGCACAGATACGCAGTATTTT.

The chain employs TRBV19 and TRBJ1-5, with TRBD1 matching over 8 bases. The CDR3 is 12 amino acids. The junction had 1 base not matched to a gene; V was cut back by 5 bases and J by 7 bases. Germline V gene data show CDR1 as LNHDA and CDR2 as SQIVND (reference sequence). CDR3 nucleotides: TGTGCCAGTAGTTGGACAGGGCAGCCCCAGCATTTT. Its translation is CASSWTGQPQHF.

V and J are TRBV3-1 (or the pseudogene TRBV3-2) and TRBJ1-6; 7 positions agree with TRBD1. V lost 3 bases and J lost 0; bases outside the gene matches: 5. This CDR3 spans 17 amino acids. CDR1 LGHDT and CDR2 YNNKEL come from the germline V gene (reference sequence). CDR3 protein: CASSHGTDFSYNSPLHF. The CDR3 bases are TGTGCCAGCAGCCATGGGACAGACTTCTCCTATAATTCACCCCTCCACTTT.

The gene calls are TRBV14 and TRBJ2-1, with 8 positions matching TRBD2. In germline, CDR1 is SGHDN, CDR2 FVKESK. The V gene end was trimmed by 4 bases and the J gene end by 7 bases; junction bases not matched to a gene: 9. This CDR3 is 15 amino acids long. The CDR3 loop reads CASSPLSGGLNEQFF. CDR3 DNA: TGTGCCAGCAGCCCCCTCTCGGGGGGGCTGAATGAGCAGTTCTTC.

The chain couples TRBV27 to TRBJ2-3, with D tentatively TRBD1 (5 bases). The CDR3 length is 14 residues. V was cut by 6 bases and J by 4 bases, with 14 bases left in between. CDR1 is MNHEY and CDR2 is SMNVEV in the germline V gene (reference sequence). The CDR3: CASRSLPGSDTQYF. The CDR3 DNA reads TGTGCCAGCAGATCCCTTCCAGGGTCAGATACGCAGTATTTT.

This clone was detected once. The rearrangement uses TRBV5-1 and TRBJ2-2; 7 bases are a match to TRBD1. With 5 bases clipped from V and 3 bases from J, the junction kept 7 bases outside the gene matches. The germline gives CDR1 SGHRS, CDR2 YFSETQ. This CDR3 comprises 15 residues. The CDR3 DNA is TGCGCCAGCAGGAAAACCGGGACAGACACCGGGGAGCTGTTTTTT. Residues: CASRKTGTDTGELFF.

The chain couples TRBV27 to TRBJ1-2; a weak D match, TRBD1 (5 bases). CDR3 length equals 13 residues. V gave up 2 bases and J gave up 1 base, with 5 bases separating them. Germline values: CDR1 MNHEY, CDR2 SMNVEV (reference sequence). CDR3 amino acids: CASSLRGNYGYTF. DNA of the CDR3: TGTGCCAGCAGTTTAAGGGGTAACTATGGCTACACCTTC.

This sequence joins TRBV19 and TRBJ1-5, with TRBD1 matching 12 bases. The CDR3 runs 16 residues. Germline CDR1 and CDR2: LNHDA and SQIVND (reference sequence). V dropped 7 bases and J dropped 11; count of bases not matched to a gene: 15. Written as DNA, the CDR3 is TGTGCCAGTACCTTAATTGGGACAGGGGGCGAAGTAGCCCAGCATTTT. It is translated as CASTLIGTGGEVAQHF.

The chain is built from TRBV6-5 and TRBJ2-6, with D uncertain. CDR1 and CDR2 from the germline V gene are MNHEY and SVGAGI. V shed 3 bases and J shed 0 bases, with 6 bases lying between them. This CDR3 is built from 15 residues. The DNA for the CDR3 is TGTGCCAGCAGTTATACCTACTCTGGGGCCAACGTCCTGACTTTC. Residues: CASSYTYSGANVLTF.

The V and J genes are TRBV4-1 and TRBJ1-5; the D gene is possibly TRBD1 (5 bases). Between the trimmed V and J ends, which lost 3 bases and 2 bases, there was a span of 23 bases. The germline gives CDR1 MGHRA, CDR2 YSYEKL. This CDR3 has 19 residues. The CDR3 spells CASSHHVLKGLPGNQPQHF. The CDR3 region has the DNA TGCGCCAGCAGCCACCACGTCCTCAAGGGGTTGCCCGGCAATCAGCCCCAGCATTTT.

This clone appeared a few times. The chain carries TRBV5-1 and TRBJ1-1; unclear D gene. CDR1 and CDR2 from the germline V gene are SGHRS and YFSETQ. Trimming removed 0 bases from V and 3 bases from J, with 6 bases in between. The CDR3 length is 13 residues. CDR3 DNA: TGCGCCAGCAGCTTGGCTGGGCACACTGAAGCTTTCTTT. It translates to CASSLAGHTEAFF.

The gene calls are TRBV9 and TRBJ2-2, with D possibly being TRBD2 (5 bases). Trimming pared 0 bases from V and 6 bases from J, leaving 15 bases between. Germline V lookup: CDR1 SGDLS, CDR2 YYNGEE. There are 16 residues in the CDR3. The CDR3 region has the DNA TGTGCCAGCAGCGTAGTATCCAGCGGACTCGCCGGGGAGCTGTTTTTT. Translation: CASSVVSSGLAGELFF.

The J gene is TRBJ2-5, the V gene TRBV6-5, with TRBD2 matching over 12 bases. Germline V gives CDR1 MNHEY, CDR2 SVGAGI. CDR3 length: 16 residues. V lost 4 bases to trimming and J lost 5 bases; unmatched junction nucleotides: 8. The DNA for the CDR3 is TGTGCCAGCAGTTTTCGACTAGCGGGGGTAGAGGAGACCCAGTACTTC. Amino acids: CASSFRLAGVEETQYF.

V gene TRBV5-4 combines with J gene TRBJ2-5; 7 bases map to TRBD1. Germline CDR1 SGHNT, CDR2 YYREEE (reference sequence). The J segment lost 3 bases and the V segment lost 4 bases, leaving 3 bases of the junction unmatched. The CDR3 length is 13 residues. Here the CDR3 DNA reads TGTGCCAGCAGCAGGGGGCAGGAAGAGACCCAGTACTTC. This translates into CASSRGQEETQYF.

V and J are TRBV19 and TRBJ1-3; TRBD1 is a possible D gene (6 bases). The CDR3 covers 14 residues. Trimming took 7 bases from V and 0 from J, leaving 10 bases between them. Germline CDR1 LNHDA, CDR2 SQIVND (reference sequence). Here the CDR3 reads CASIKGDSGNTIYF. CDR3 DNA: TGTGCCAGTATAAAGGGGGACTCTGGAAACACCATATATTTT.

V usage is TRBV5-6 and J usage is TRBJ1-6; D remains unclear. V lost 0 bases to trimming and J lost 9 bases, with 4 bases between them. The CDR3 runs to 12 residues. Germline CDR1 SGHDT, CDR2 YYEEEE. CDR3 sequence (DNA): TGTGCCAGCAGCTTGGGCGGTTCACCCCTCCACTTT. Its translation is CASSLGGSPLHF.

The genes are TRBV18 and TRBJ1-4, with no clear D. Germline CDR1 is KGHSH and CDR2 is LQKENI. V was cut by 2 bases and J by 0 bases, with 7 bases left in between. CDR3 length equals 15 residues. CDR3 sequence: CASSPSGATNEKLFF. The CDR3 nucleotides are TGTGCCAGCTCACCATCCGGGGCAACTAATGAAAAACTGTTTTTT.

The CDR3 bases are TGTGCCACCAGTGATCAACAACAGGGCACCACCGGGGAGCTGTTTTTT. It specifies CATSDQQQGTTGELFF. The J gene is TRBJ2-2, the V gene TRBV24-1; possible D gene TRBD1, 6 bases. CDR3 size: 16 residues. V gave up 3 bases and J gave up 4 bases, with 14 bases separating them. Germline V lookup: CDR1 KGHDR, CDR2 SFDVKD.

The rearrangement uses TRBV2 and TRBJ2-5, with D perhaps matching TRBD2 (5 bases). Germline CDR1 reads SNHLY; CDR2 reads FYNNEI. V lost 9 bases to trimming and J lost 0 bases, with 14 bases between them. CDR3 length equals 14 residues. CDR3 nucleotide sequence: TGTGCCAGTGGGTCGACGGGATACCAAGAGACCCAGTACTTC. Translated, it gives CASGSTGYQETQYF.

CDR3 residues: CASTFRSTGELFF. DNA of the CDR3: TGTGCCAGCACCTTCAGGTCAACCGGGGAGCTGTTTTTT. The chain is built from TRBV7-9 and TRBJ2-2, with D hard to call. Trimming left V 7 bases short and J 5 bases short, with 11 bases between. Germline loops: CDR1 SEHNR, CDR2 FQNEAQ (reference sequence). The CDR3 runs to 13 residues.

This clone has more than one count but fewer than ten. The rearrangement uses TRBV3-1 (or the pseudogene TRBV3-2) and TRBJ1-1; no clear D. The CDR3 length is 16 residues. Trimming removed 5 bases from V and 1 base from J, with 17 bases in between. CDR1 and CDR2 from the germline V gene are LGHDT and YNNKEL (reference sequence). In DNA, the CDR3 is TGTGCCAGCAGCTCCCGCCGCCAAGGAGGGAACACTGAAGCTTTCTTT. It codes for CASSSRRQGGNTEAFF.

The count of this clone is one. The chain couples TRBV15 to TRBJ1-5; D might be TRBD1 (6 bases). V gave up 3 bases and J gave up 1 base, with 13 bases separating them. In germline, CDR1 is LNHNV, CDR2 YYDKDF (reference sequence). The CDR3 is made up of 16 amino acids. In DNA form, the CDR3 reads TGTGCCACCAGCAGTCCGAGGGGGAGAAGCAATCAGCCCCAGCATTTT. This sequence encodes CATSSPRGRSNQPQHF.

The J gene is TRBJ1-1, the V gene TRBV18; D is perhaps TRBD1 (5 bases). Germline CDR1 and CDR2: KGHSH and LQKENI. The V end lost 4 bases, the J end lost 0 bases, and 12 bases lay between the germline ends. The CDR3 totals 15 residues. CDR3 in amino acids: CASSRMDTVNTEAFF. The CDR3 DNA sequence: TGTGCCAGCTCACGTATGGACACAGTGAACACTGAAGCTTTCTTT.

The chain has TRBV2 and TRBJ2-5; tentative D call: TRBD1 (5 bases). The germline V gene has CDR1 SNHLY and CDR2 FYNNEI. Trimming took off 2 bases at V and 5 bases at J, with 9 bases between the two ends. The CDR3 length is 13 residues. The CDR3 region is CASSEQGWETQYF. CDR3 nucleotide sequence: TGTGCCAGCAGTGAACAGGGTTGGGAGACCCAGTACTTC.

The chain recombines TRBV29-1 with TRBJ2-1; 11 bases map to TRBD1. The CDR3 has 13 amino acids. Germline CDR1 is SQVTM and CDR2 is ANQGSEA. Trimming cost V 6 bases and J 3 bases; bases outside gene matches: 1. The CDR3 sequence: CSVGTGGYNEQFF. CDR3 bases: TGCAGCGTCGGGACAGGGGGCTACAATGAGCAGTTCTTC.

The chain carries TRBV19 and TRBJ1-2; TRBD1 aligns across 7 bases. The V gene's germline CDR1 is LNHDA and CDR2 SQIVND (reference sequence). The CDR3 totals 13 residues. Losses at the gene ends were 6 bases for V and 4 bases for J; bases not matched to a gene: 5. CDR3 nucleotides: TGTGCCAGTAGGGGGGACAGTCGCTATGGCTACACCTTC. Translating gives CASRGDSRYGYTF.

The chain recombines TRBV7-6 with TRBJ2-2, with 8 bases aligning to TRBD2. The ends lost 1 base at V and 2 bases at J; junction bases unmatched: 3. The CDR3 is 16 amino acids. CDR1 is SGHVS and CDR2 is FNYEAQ in the germline V gene. CDR3 bases: TGTGCCAGCAGCTTAGGGGCGGGGGGCAACACCGGGGAGCTGTTTTTT. This translates into CASSLGAGGNTGELFF.